This T cell receptor beta chain was recorded in a study of cytomegalovirus exposure and HLA in healthy donors. Study at large: Early release data held some 80 million unique TCRs from HLA-typed donors. Broader study findings: With later analysis, a missense DCLRE1C variant became linked to TCR beta V- and J-gene trimming. Later work associated 16,951 TCR beta sequences with HLA alleles at 0.05 false discovery rate.

Unmatched junction bases numbered 10, after V lost 8 bases and J lost 6 bases. The CDR3 extends over 15 amino acids. Germline V gives CDR1 SNHLY, CDR2 FYNNEI. This clone appeared once. Its antigen is not identified. Amplification used 60 Vbeta primers and 13 Jbeta primers. The table came from immunoSEQ multiplex PCR; TCRdb's copy has only in-frame clones and leaves some out. The table includes over 95,000 clones, 60% to 85% detected once. The sequenced sample was PBMCs. J is TRBJ1-1 and V is TRBV2; 12 positions match TRBD1. The TCR was taken from a woman aged 35 to 49 in good health and CMV-seropositive. The CDR3 protein is CASRDRGRGRSEAFF. DNA for the CDR3: TGTGCCAGCCGGGACAGGGGGCGTGGGAGGTCTGAAGCTTTCTTT.